Listed below are T cell receptor beta chains from one sample, sequenced in a study of blood T cell repertoires in COVID-19. Profiled with immunoSEQ multiplex PCR; TCRdb holds only in-frame clones, not every one. Found here are around 450,000 clones, around nine tenths of them singletons; the top ten hold approximately 4.5%. The sequenced sample was peripheral blood. The receptors here all came from a young woman with acute or convalescent COVID-19. The CDR3 runs from the conserved cysteine through the conserved F or W. The order of the fields is clone size, J gene, V gene, D gene, CDR3 DNA, CDR3 protein. A D gene is named only where the DNA matches it firmly. Some rows mark clone size as missing; the rest say once, few, many or name a class of expanded clone.

clone_size: few; j_call: TRBJ1-4; v_call: TRBV14; d_call: NA; cdr3_nt: TGTGCCAGCAGCCATGGGTCAGGCGGGCGGGCTAATGAAAAACTGTTTTTT; cdr3_aa: CASSHGSGGRANEKLFF
clone_size: NA; j_call: TRBJ1-2; v_call: TRBV27; d_call: TRBD1; cdr3_nt: TGTGCCAGCAGTTTCAAGGACAGGGGCGGCTACACCTTC; cdr3_aa: CASSFKDRGGYTF
clone_size: NA; j_call: TRBJ1-5; v_call: TRBV19; d_call: NA; cdr3_nt: TGTGCCAGTAGTTTTACAGGGAAGAGGAGCAATCAGCCCCAGCATTTT; cdr3_aa: CASSFTGKRSNQPQHF
clone_size: NA; j_call: TRBJ1-2; v_call: TRBV3-1/TRBV3-2; d_call: TRBD1; cdr3_nt: TGTGCCAGCAGCCACCTCCCCGGGACAGGGTCCTATGGCTACACCTTC; cdr3_aa: CASSHLPGTGSYGYTF
clone_size: NA; j_call: TRBJ1-2; v_call: TRBV3-1/TRBV3-2; d_call: NA; cdr3_nt: TGTGCCAGCAGCCCGTCGCCCGGCCAGGCGGGCGGCTACACCTTC; cdr3_aa: CASSPSPGQAGGYTF
clone_size: NA; j_call: TRBJ2-7; v_call: TRBV19; d_call: NA; cdr3_nt: TGTGCCAGTAGTCTAACTACTTACTACGAGCAGTACTTC; cdr3_aa: CASSLTTYYEQYF
clone_size: NA; j_call: TRBJ2-3; v_call: TRBV7-6; d_call: TRBD2; cdr3_nt: TGTGCCAGCAGCCACCTAGCGGGGGTAGGCACAGATACGCAGTATTTT; cdr3_aa: CASSHLAGVGTDTQYF
clone_size: NA; j_call: TRBJ2-7; v_call: TRBV7-8; d_call: NA; cdr3_nt: TGTGCCAGCAGCTTAGCGGGCAGGGCCTTGTACGAGCAGTACTTC; cdr3_aa: CASSLAGRALYEQYF
clone_size: NA; j_call: TRBJ2-7; v_call: TRBV9; d_call: NA; cdr3_nt: TGTGCCAGCAGCGTAGAAGGGGGCGAGCAGTACTTC; cdr3_aa: CASSVEGGEQYF
clone_size: NA; j_call: TRBJ1-2; v_call: TRBV18; d_call: NA; cdr3_nt: TGTGCCAGCTCACCAAGCGGGGGTAGTGGCTACACCTTC; cdr3_aa: CASSPSGGSGYTF
clone_size: NA; j_call: TRBJ2-3; v_call: TRBV5-1; d_call: NA; cdr3_nt: TGCGCCAGCAGCTTGGATCGACAAAACACAGATACGCAGTATTTT; cdr3_aa: CASSLDRQNTDTQYF
clone_size: once; j_call: TRBJ1-1; v_call: TRBV18; d_call: TRBD1; cdr3_nt: TGTGCCAGCTCACCAGGGACAGTAGAAGCTTTCTTT; cdr3_aa: CASSPGTVEAFF
clone_size: NA; j_call: TRBJ1-4; v_call: TRBV2; d_call: NA; cdr3_nt: TGTGCCAGCAGTGAAGCACGGGCGGGAGGGGAAAAACTGTTTTTT; cdr3_aa: CASSEARAGGEKLFF
clone_size: NA; j_call: TRBJ2-5; v_call: TRBV11-3; d_call: TRBD2; cdr3_nt: TGTGCCAGCAGCATGACTAGCAGAGAGACCCAGTACTTC; cdr3_aa: CASSMTSRETQYF
clone_size: NA; j_call: TRBJ2-2; v_call: TRBV11-1; d_call: NA; cdr3_nt: TGTGCCAGCAGCTTATGGCGACACTACACCGGGGAGCTGTTTTTT; cdr3_aa: CASSLWRHYTGELFF
clone_size: NA; j_call: TRBJ2-1; v_call: TRBV19; d_call: TRBD2; cdr3_nt: TGTGCCAGTAGTATAGGGGGGGGTCCTTATGAGCAGTTCTTC; cdr3_aa: CASSIGGGPYEQFF
clone_size: NA; j_call: TRBJ1-2; v_call: TRBV5-1; d_call: TRBD1; cdr3_nt: TGCGCCAGCAGCTTCCGGGACAGGGGAGAATACACCTTC; cdr3_aa: CASSFRDRGEYTF